A single sample gave rise to the 2 T cell receptor beta chains below, sequenced in a study of beta chain features in type 1 diabetes. Study-wide results and caveats: Significant though moderate, a shortening of TCRB CDR3s appeared in all four CD4+ subsets of Type 1 diabetes patients.

Every isolated RNA sample was fully reverse transcribed, so sequencing captured expressed TCRB transcripts. Generated by immunoSEQ multiplex PCR, the TCRdb table keeps only in-frame clones and is missing some. The data hold 95,000 to 110,000 clones, with about 26% observed a single time. The antigens for these receptors are not known. What was sequenced was central memory CD4+ T cells from blood. These receptor sequences come from a woman aged 18-29 years with type 1 diabetes.

This clone occurred a few times. V and J are TRBV28 and TRBJ2-2; 7 bases are a match to TRBD1. The germline V gene encodes CDR1 MDHEN and CDR2 SYDVKM. Losses at the gene ends were 11 bases for V and 0 bases for J; bases not matched to a gene: 3. The CDR3 has 13 amino acids. CDR3 protein: CAWGQPNTGELFF. The CDR3 DNA reads TGTGCCTGGGGACAGCCGAACACCGGGGAGCTGTTTTTT.

The chain links TRBV28 to TRBJ2-3, with TRBD1 matching over 9 bases. With V trimmed by 5 bases and J by 7 bases, 7 bases remained unmatched. The CDR3 covers 14 residues. The germline gives CDR1 MDHEN, CDR2 SYDVKM. Here the CDR3 DNA reads TGTGCCAGCAGTCGCGGACAGGGGAGAAATACGCAGTATTTT. It translates to CASSRGQGRNTQYF.